Below are 28 T cell receptor beta chains sequenced from a single sample in a study of T cell repertoires in cytomegalovirus infection. Using its own MiXCR run on the reads, TCRdb lists one record per CDR3 protein. The data contain fewer than 700,000 distinct CDR3 sequences, 24% of them singletons. The sequenced sample consisted of CD8+ T cells from PBMCs. The receptors shown here come from a human donor in good health (CMV status not recorded). Some clones in this sample may be carry-over from other donors' samples.

Comment on this clonotype: Being one base from a much bigger clone, this may be a read error. This chain uses TRBV27 with TRBJ1-2, with D perhaps TRBD1 (6 bases). The CDR3 runs 12 residues. V gave up 7 bases and J gave up 2 bases, with 8 bases separating them. Germline lookup yields CDR1 MNHEY and CDR2 SMNVEV (reference sequence). The CDR3 loop is CASIDRNYGYTF. CDR3 in DNA: TGTGCCAGCATCGACAGGAACTATGGCTACACCTTC.

This clonotype showed up just a few times. V usage is TRBV6-1 and J usage is TRBJ1-1; D remains unclear. V gave up 6 bases and J gave up 3 bases, with 17 bases separating them. The CDR3 loop spans 15 amino acids. Germline CDR1 reads MNHNS; CDR2 reads SASEGT. This CDR3 is CASSYGLFGDTEAFF. The CDR3 bases are TGTGCCAGCAGCTACGGACTGTTCGGGGACACTGAAGCTTTCTTT.

The gene calls are TRBV20-1 and TRBJ2-3; tentative D call: TRBD2 (5 bases). CDR3 length: 11 residues. V was clipped by 6 bases and J by 14 bases, with 18 bases between them. Germline values: CDR1 DFQATT, CDR2 SNEGSKA (reference sequence). DNA for the CDR3: TGCAGTGCCCGGAGCGGAGGCCACTGGTATTTT. Translated: CSARSGGHWYF.

The table lists this clonotype with a few counts. The V gene is TRBV27, the J gene TRBJ2-6; D is unresolved. This CDR3 comprises 15 residues. Germline loops: CDR1 MNHEY, CDR2 SMNVEV (reference sequence). Trimming cost V 5 bases and J 1 base, with 9 bases left between them. Here the CDR3 reads CASSPIGSGANVLTF. The DNA for the CDR3 is TGTGCCAGCAGTCCCATCGGGTCTGGGGCCAACGTCCTGACTTTC.

In its sample, this clonotype was seen a few times. The genes are TRBV3-1 and TRBJ1-4, with TRBD1 matching over 7 bases. Trimming took 6 bases from V and 5 from J; bases not matched to a gene: 6. Germline V gene sequence: CDR1 LGHDT, CDR2 YNNKEL (reference sequence). CDR3 length equals 14 residues. CDR3 in DNA: TGTGCCAGCAGACTGACAGGGTTCAATGAAAAACTGTTTTTT. Residues: CASRLTGFNEKLFF.

This clonotype was observed a few times. The gene calls are TRBV29-1 and TRBJ1-2, with unresolved D. Germline CDR1 reads SQVTM; CDR2 reads ANQGSEA. The CDR3 is 11 residues long. V shed 3 bases and J shed 7 bases, with 9 bases lying between them. The DNA for the CDR3 is TGCAGCGTTGATGGGCGGAGTGGCTACACCTTC. Translating it yields CSVDGRSGYTF.

This clonotype has just a few counts. The V gene is TRBV19, the J gene TRBJ2-1, with D perhaps matching TRBD1 (6 bases). Trimming removed 5 bases at V and 4 bases at J, with 12 bases between. Germline values: CDR1 LNHDA, CDR2 SQIVND (reference sequence). The CDR3 has 14 residues. The CDR3 sequence is CASSPMDSYNEQFF. The CDR3 DNA sequence: TGTGCCAGTAGTCCGATGGACAGTTACAATGAGCAGTTCTTC.

In its sample, this clonotype was seen a few times. CDR3 nucleotides: TGTGCCAGCAGCTGGGGGTCCGCTAGCGGGGTGTTCTACAATGAGCAGTTCTTC. It translates to CASSWGSASGVFYNEQFF. The gene calls are TRBV5-6 and TRBJ2-1; 9 bases agree with TRBD2. The V gene's germline CDR1 is SGHDT and CDR2 YYEEEE. CDR3 size: 18 residues. V lost 3 bases to trimming and J lost 3 bases; unmatched junction nucleotides: 13.

This clonotype was seen at least ten times. The genes are TRBV7-2 and TRBJ1-6; D is perhaps TRBD1 (6 bases). The V end was cut by 1 base, the J end by 5 bases, with 15 bases between. This CDR3 spans 17 amino acids. Germline V gene sequence: CDR1 SGHTA, CDR2 FQGNSA. CDR3 protein: CASSLDVRGNDNSPLHF. Written as DNA, the CDR3 is TGTGCCAGCAGCTTAGACGTCAGGGGCAACGATAATTCACCCCTCCACTTT.

This clonotype was found a few times. The V gene is TRBV2, the J gene TRBJ2-6; tentative D call: TRBD2 (7 bases). The CDR3 sequence is 15 residues long. Trimming stripped 8 bases from V and 2 bases from J, with 13 bases between. Germline CDR1 is SNHLY and CDR2 is FYNNEI. The CDR3: CASGGAGTGANVLTF. The CDR3 region has the DNA TGTGCCAGCGGGGGGGCGGGAACTGGGGCCAACGTCCTGACTTTC.

This clonotype showed up just a few times. The rearrangement links TRBV5-1 to TRBJ1-1; 7 nucleotides match TRBD1. The V segment lost 3 bases and the J segment 1 base; nucleotides outside the gene matches: 3. The CDR3 has 14 residues. Germline V gives CDR1 SGHRS, CDR2 YFSETQ. This CDR3 reads CASSWGQQNTEAFF. The CDR3 DNA follows: TGCGCCAGCAGCTGGGGACAGCAGAACACTGAAGCTTTCTTT.

There are a few counts of this clonotype. The chain links TRBV6-6 to TRBJ2-7, with D perhaps TRBD1 (5 bases). The CDR3 runs to 11 residues. Per the germline V gene, CDR1 is MNHNY and CDR2 is SVGAGI (reference sequence). Deletions cut 6 bases from V and 2 bases from J, with 5 bases between. CDR3 sequence: CASRTAYEQYF. DNA for the CDR3: TGTGCCAGCAGGACAGCCTACGAGCAGTACTTC.

The rearrangement joins TRBV28 to TRBJ2-2; 8 bases map to TRBD1. This CDR3 spans 17 amino acids. Trimming cost V 6 bases and J 7 bases; bases outside gene matches: 16. Germline CDR1 MDHEN, CDR2 SYDVKM. CDR3 amino acids: CASSSIPGQEDHGELFF. The CDR3 DNA follows: TGTGCCAGCAGCTCCATCCCGGGACAGGAAGACCACGGGGAGCTGTTTTTT.

This clonotype has only a few counts. The chain employs TRBV7-9 and TRBJ2-1; 11 bases are shared with TRBD2. The CDR3 covers 15 residues. The trim removed 1 base at V and 10 bases at J, leaving 6 bases unmatched. CDR1 is SEHNR and CDR2 is FQNEAQ in the germline V gene (reference sequence). The CDR3 DNA reads TGTGCCAGCAGCTTAGATGGACTAGCGGGCAAGGAGCAGTTCTTC. Translation gives CASSLDGLAGKEQFF.

This clonotype was observed a few times. The chain recombines TRBV7-2 with TRBJ2-5; no clear D gene. The germline V gene encodes CDR1 SGHTA and CDR2 FQGNSA. This CDR3 contains 15 residues. The V and J ends lost 7 bases and 1 base respectively, with 16 bases between them. CDR3: CASILELGVQETQYF. CDR3 sequence (DNA): TGTGCCAGCATCCTTGAGTTAGGAGTCCAAGAGACCCAGTACTTC.

This clonotype occurred once. The chain has TRBV2 and TRBJ2-3, with D possibly matching TRBD1 (6 bases). CDR1 and CDR2 (germline): SNHLY, FYNNEI. The length of the CDR3 is 14 residues. V was cut by 11 bases and J by 4 bases, with 19 bases left in between. The CDR3 bases are TGTGCCCTGCTGGCAGGGGAAGGCCCAGATACGCAGTATTTT. Residues: CALLAGEGPDTQYF. Full variable domain (missing parts from reference TRBV2 and TRBJ2-3): EPEVTQTPSHQVTQMGQEVILRCVPISNHLYFYWYRQILGQKVEFLVSFYNNEISEKSEIFDDQFSVERPDGSNFTLKIRSTKLEDSAMYFCALLAGEGPDTQYFGPGTRLTVL.

The chain is built from TRBV27 and TRBJ2-7; D remains ambiguous. Between the trimmed V and J ends, which lost 6 bases and 1 base, there was a span of 19 bases. The CDR3 consists of 16 residues. Germline CDR1 reads MNHEY; CDR2 reads SMNVEV (reference sequence). The DNA of the CDR3 is TGTGCCAGCAGCCCCCTTAGGGCAGGTGGTTCCTACGAGCAGTACTTC. It translates to CASSPLRAGGSYEQYF.

In this sample, this clonotype turned up a few times. The chain is built from TRBV7-6 and TRBJ1-4; a possible D gene is TRBD1 (5 bases). The germline gives CDR1 SGHVS, CDR2 FNYEAQ. This CDR3 region has 15 residues. Trimming shortened V by 2 bases and J by 4 bases, and 11 bases separated the two germline ends. The DNA for the CDR3 is TGTGCCAGCAGCTTACGAGGCAGGGATAATGAAAAACTGTTTTTT. It translates to CASSLRGRDNEKLFF. The entire variable domain, with the rest obtained from reference TRBV7-6 and TRBJ1-4, is as follows: GAGVSQSPRYKVTKRGQDVALRCDPISGHVSLYWYRQALGQGPEFLTYFNYEAQQDKSGLPNDRFSAERPEGSISTLTIQRTEQRDSAMYRCASSLRGRDNEKLFFGSGTQLSVL.

V gene TRBV19 combines with J gene TRBJ1-5; D gene ambiguous. The CDR3 covers 13 residues. The V gene lost 3 bases and the J gene lost 3 bases, with 6 bases spanning the gap. Germline V CDR1 and CDR2: LNHDA, SQIVND (reference sequence). CDR3 bases: TGTGCCAGTAGTATCCCCTACAATCAGCCCCAGCATTTT. Protein product: CASSIPYNQPQHF. Based on the CDR3 plus reference TRBV19 and TRBJ1-5, the full variable domain is DGGITQSPKYLFRKEGQNVTLSCEQNLNHDAMYWYRQDPGQGLRLIYYSQIVNDFQKGDIAEGYSVSREKKESFPLTVTSAQKNPTAFYLCASSIPYNQPQHFGDGTRLSIL.

This clonotype was observed a few times. V is TRBV29-1 and J is TRBJ1-2; D is ambiguous. The V gene's germline CDR1 is SQVTM and CDR2 ANQGSEA. V was shortened by 0 bases and J by 4 bases, with 21 bases between the two germline ends. There are 17 residues in the CDR3. CDR3 amino acids: CSVEDVPLGEIGYGYTF. DNA for the CDR3: TGCAGCGTTGAAGATGTTCCCCTCGGGGAAATCGGCTATGGCTACACCTTC.

By sample share, this clonotype is medium-sized. V gene TRBV7-2 combines with J gene TRBJ2-1; D is undetermined. V lost 1 base, J lost 4 bases, and 2 bases lay in between. The CDR3 is made up of 12 amino acids. From germline, CDR1 is SGHTA and CDR2 FQGNSA. The chain's CDR3 is CASSLGYNEQFF. In DNA, the CDR3 is TGTGCCAGCAGCTTAGGGTACAATGAGCAGTTCTTC.

V gene TRBV6-2 or TRBV6-3 combines with J gene TRBJ2-3, with D possibly matching TRBD2 (7 bases). The CDR3 length is 17 residues. The germline CDR1 and CDR2 sequences are MNHEY and SVGEGT. Trimming shortened V by 4 bases and J by 2 bases, and 19 bases separated the two germline ends. CDR3 sequence reads: CASSSRLRGADTDTQYF. CDR3 nucleotides: TGTGCCAGCAGTTCCCGTTTACGGGGGGCGGACACAGATACGCAGTATTTT.

Only one count was recorded for this clonotype. This sequence joins TRBV7-8 and TRBJ2-7, with 12 bases aligning to TRBD1. Germline V gene lookup returns CDR1 SGHVS and CDR2 FQNEAQ. The CDR3 totals 15 residues. CDR3 coding DNA: TGTGCCAACAGCAAGGGACAGGGGGCTTCCTACGAGCAGTACGTC. Amino acids: CANSKGQGASYEQYV.

This clonotype was counted a single time. The chain employs TRBV15 and TRBJ1-4; D call uncertain. Trimming took 5 bases from V and 0 from J, leaving 10 bases between them. This CDR3 comprises 15 residues. CDR1 and CDR2 (germline): LNHNV, YYDKDF (reference sequence). The CDR3 region is CATSLVGATNEKLFF. CDR3 in DNA: TGTGCCACCAGCCTAGTTGGAGCAACTAATGAAAAACTGTTTTTT.

The chain uses TRBV11-1 and TRBJ2-3; TRBD2 aligns across 13 bases. The CDR3 runs to 16 residues. V lost 4 bases and J lost 3; bases outside the gene matches: 4. Looked up from germline, CDR1 is SGHAT and CDR2 is FQDESV (reference sequence). The CDR3 bases are TGTGCCAGCAGCTGCGGGACTAGCGGGGAGACAGATACGCAGTATTTT. This codes for CASSCGTSGETDTQYF.

This clonotype was observed many times. CDR3 residues: CASRAGPGQGTEAFF. Here the CDR3 DNA reads TGTGCCAGCAGGGCCGGACCGGGACAGGGGACTGAAGCTTTCTTT. The rearrangement uses TRBV7-8 and TRBJ1-1; 10 nucleotides line up with TRBD1. CDR3 size: 15 residues. Unmatched junction bases numbered 9, after V lost 6 bases and J lost 5 bases. Germline V lookup: CDR1 SGHVS, CDR2 FQNEAQ. Combining the CDR3 with reference TRBV7-8 and TRBJ1-1 gives the whole variable domain GAGVSQSPRYKVAKRGQDVALRCDPISGHVSLFWYQQALGQGPEFLTYFQNEAQLDKSGLPSDRFFAERPEGSVSTLKIQRTQQEDSAVYLCASRAGPGQGTEAFFGQGTRLTVV.

The rearrangement joins TRBV7-9 to TRBJ1-2; no clear D. V was pared by 7 bases and J by 8 bases, with 11 bases between. CDR3 length: 11 residues. CDR1 and CDR2 from the germline V gene are SEHNR and FQNEAQ (reference sequence). The CDR3 nucleotides are TGTGCCAGCACACCTGCACCAGGCTACACCTTC. Protein sequence: CASTPAPGYTF.

This clonotype appeared a few times. The chain couples TRBV13 to TRBJ2-7; tentative D call: TRBD2 (5 bases). Germline-derived CDR1 and CDR2 are PRHDT and FYEKMQ (reference sequence). The V and J ends lost 5 bases and 1 base respectively, with 9 bases between them. The CDR3 is made up of 13 amino acids. The CDR3, as DNA: TGTGCCAGCAGCCTCCAGCGGTCCTACGAGCAGTACGTC. Residues: CASSLQRSYEQYV.